These 19 T cell receptor beta chains were sequenced from one sample in a study of blood T cell repertoires in COVID-19. Data came from immunoSEQ multiplex PCR; TCRdb stores just in-frame clones and leaves some out. The sample has about 190,000 clones, 84% seen once; the top ten hold around 20%. Input material: peripheral blood. Receptors originate from a human donor in a cohort sampled during active COVID-19.

About this clone: Other DNA sequences in this sample translate to the same CDR3. The V gene is TRBV29-1, the J gene TRBJ2-7; TRBD1 matches 7 bases. CDR1 SQVTM and CDR2 ANQGSEA come from the germline V gene. Trimming removed 5 bases from V and 3 bases from J; junction bases left unmatched: 4. The CDR3 length is 12 residues. The CDR3 DNA is TGCAGCGTTCGCCAGGGGGACTACGAGCAGTACTTC. Residues: CSVRQGDYEQYF.

This chain links TRBV25-1 with TRBJ2-3; 14 nucleotides agree with TRBD2. The V and J ends lost 2 bases and 6 bases, in that order; junction bases with no gene match: 4. The CDR3 length is 16 residues. Germline V gives CDR1 MGHDK, CDR2 SYGVNS. The CDR3 spells CASSEGTSGSRDTQYF. As DNA, the CDR3 is TGTGCCAGCAGTGAAGGGACTAGCGGGAGTCGGGATACGCAGTATTTT.

The chain carries TRBV20-1 and TRBJ2-3; D might be TRBD2 (6 bases). This CDR3 contains 13 residues. The V gene's germline CDR1 is DFQATT and CDR2 SNEGSKA (reference sequence). Trimming took 3 bases from V and 2 from J, leaving 9 bases between them. CDR3 loop: CSASAGNTDTQYF. The CDR3 nucleotides are TGCAGTGCTAGTGCGGGGAACACAGATACGCAGTATTTT.

The chain combines TRBV7-6 with TRBJ2-2, with 7 bases aligning to TRBD1. The CDR3 covers 15 residues. Per germline, CDR1 SGHVS and CDR2 FNYEAQ. Losses at the gene ends were 4 bases for V and 4 bases for J; bases not matched to a gene: 6. The CDR3 sequence is CASSSPTGTTGELFF. In DNA, the CDR3 is TGTGCCAGCAGCTCCCCGACAGGGACCACCGGGGAGCTGTTTTTT.

This chain links TRBV2 with TRBJ2-7; 12 positions match TRBD2. CDR1 is SNHLY and CDR2 is FYNNEI in the germline V gene. The CDR3 is 15 residues long. V was clipped by 1 base and J by 2 bases; unmatched bases: 0. The CDR3 bases are TGTGCCAGCAGTGAAGGACTAGCGGGAGCCTACGAGCAGTACTTC. It specifies CASSEGLAGAYEQYF.

The rearrangement joins TRBV6-5 to TRBJ2-3; D may be TRBD1 (5 bases). Trimming cost V 2 bases and J 1 base, with 7 bases left between them. This CDR3 region has 14 residues. Germline V gives CDR1 MNHEY, CDR2 SVGAGI. The CDR3 loop is CASSYARGTDTQYF. The CDR3 DNA reads as TGTGCCAGCAGTTACGCCAGGGGCACAGATACGCAGTATTTT.

The V gene is TRBV5-6, the J gene TRBJ2-7; D remains ambiguous. The germline CDR1 and CDR2 sequences are SGHDT and YYEEEE. The CDR3 has 15 residues. V lost 0 bases and J 2 bases, leaving 12 bases between the germline ends. The CDR3 reads CASSLAGPLTYEQYF. CDR3 sequence (DNA): TGTGCCAGCAGCTTGGCAGGTCCTCTGACCTACGAGCAGTACTTC.

The chain combines TRBV13 with TRBJ2-6; D is undetermined. Germline V lookup: CDR1 PRHDT, CDR2 FYEKMQ (reference sequence). Between the trimmed V and J ends, which lost 5 bases and 2 bases, there was a span of 19 bases. The CDR3 spans 18 residues. CDR3: CASSISKVGGAGANVLTF. Written as DNA, the CDR3 is TGTGCCAGCAGCATCTCCAAGGTTGGCGGCGCTGGGGCCAACGTCCTGACTTTC.

V gene TRBV6-5 combines with J gene TRBJ2-7, with D perhaps TRBD1 (6 bases). Trimming took 6 bases from V and 2 from J, leaving 14 bases between them. The CDR3 runs to 14 residues. From germline, CDR1 is MNHEY and CDR2 SVGAGI. The CDR3 DNA sequence: TGTGCCAGCAGAAACCCAGGGGAACCCTACGAGCAGTACTTC. Translating gives CASRNPGEPYEQYF.

This chain uses TRBV3-1 (or the pseudogene TRBV3-2) with TRBJ1-5; D call uncertain. The V gene lost 0 bases and the J gene lost 7 bases, with 10 bases spanning the gap. CDR1 and CDR2 from the germline V gene are LGHDT and YNNKEL (reference sequence). The CDR3 loop spans 14 amino acids. The CDR3 is CASSQDMRVQPQHF. CDR3 bases: TGTGCCAGCAGCCAAGATATGAGGGTACAGCCCCAGCATTTT.

The chain employs TRBV10-3 and TRBJ2-2; 8 nucleotides line up with TRBD1. Losses at the gene ends were 3 bases for V and 1 base for J; bases not matched to a gene: 1. The CDR3 extends over 15 amino acids. CDR1 ENHRY and CDR2 SYGVKD come from the germline V gene. The CDR3 loop is CAISDGQGNTGELFF. The CDR3 coding sequence is TGTGCCATCAGTGATGGACAGGGGAACACCGGGGAGCTGTTTTTT.

Here the CDR3 reads CASSNPTGYEQYF. CDR3 DNA: TGTGCCAGCAGCAACCCCACTGGCTACGAGCAGTACTTC. The gene calls are TRBV28 and TRBJ2-7; no firm D call. The CDR3 consists of 13 residues. Trimming pared 6 bases from V and 3 bases from J, leaving 12 bases between. Germline assignment: CDR1 MDHEN and CDR2 SYDVKM.

The genes are TRBV28 and TRBJ1-2, with 7 bases matching TRBD1. Germline V gene data show CDR1 as MDHEN and CDR2 as SYDVKM. CDR3 length equals 18 residues. After removal of 6 bases from V and 1 base from J, the junction contained 17 bases not matched to a gene. CDR3 coding DNA: TGTGCCAGCAGATCAGGGGGTCACTCGCTGGACGTTAACTATGGCTACACCTTC. This codes for CASRSGGHSLDVNYGYTF.

The CDR3 region has the DNA TGTGCCAGTAGCCATGCAGGACGGAGGACCTATGGCTACACCTTC. As protein: CASSHAGRRTYGYTF. V is TRBV19 and J is TRBJ1-2; D is unclear. There are 15 residues in the CDR3. Trimming cost V 6 bases and J 4 bases, with 18 bases left between them. Germline V CDR1 and CDR2: LNHDA, SQIVND (reference sequence).

This chain connects TRBV19 to TRBJ2-5; D is possibly TRBD2 (6 bases). CDR1 is LNHDA and CDR2 is SQIVND in the germline V gene (reference sequence). Between the trimmed V and J ends, which lost 7 bases and 4 bases, there was a span of 16 bases. The CDR3 has 14 amino acids. CDR3 region: CASTQTSRGETQYF. In DNA, the CDR3 is TGTGCCAGTACCCAGACTAGTAGGGGAGAGACCCAGTACTTC.

Ten or more counts support this clone. The chain links TRBV19 to TRBJ1-5, with D possibly being TRBD1 (6 bases). V lost 7 bases and J 4 bases, leaving 11 bases between the germline ends. This CDR3 is 13 amino acids long. The germline V gene has CDR1 LNHDA and CDR2 SQIVND (reference sequence). CDR3 residues: CASTNRVNQPQHF. The DNA for the CDR3 is TGTGCCAGTACGAACAGGGTGAATCAGCCCCAGCATTTT. Based on the CDR3 plus reference TRBV19 and TRBJ1-5, the full variable domain is DGGITQSPKYLFRKEGQNVTLSCEQNLNHDAMYWYRQDPGQGLRLIYYSQIVNDFQKGDIAEGYSVSREKKESFPLTVTSAQKNPTAFYLCASTNRVNQPQHFGDGTRLSIL.

The chain carries TRBV10-3 and TRBJ2-4; possibly TRBD2 for D (6 bases). Deletions cut 0 bases from V and 6 bases from J, with 12 bases between. Germline values: CDR1 ENHRY, CDR2 SYGVKD. The CDR3 is made up of 15 amino acids. For the CDR3, the DNA is TGTGCCATCAGTGAGTCCGCGAAGGAGGGAAACATTCAGTACTTC. It yields the protein CAISESAKEGNIQYF.

The chain uses TRBV5-1 and TRBJ2-7; 10 bases agree with TRBD1. With 4 bases clipped from V and 4 bases from J, the junction kept 8 bases outside the gene matches. Germline V lookup: CDR1 SGHRS, CDR2 YFSETQ. The CDR3 has 15 residues. The CDR3 nucleotides are TGCGCCAGCAGCCCCTTGGGACAGGGGAGGTACGAGCAGTACTTC. Translating gives CASSPLGQGRYEQYF. The variable domain in full, with the rest retrieved from reference TRBV5-1 and TRBJ2-7, is KAGVTQTPRYLIKTRGQQVTLSCSPISGHRSVSWYQQTPGQGLQFLFEYFSETQRNKGNFPGRFSGRQFSNSRSEMNVSTLELGDSALYLCASSPLGQGRYEQYFGPGTRLTVT.

The rearrangement joins TRBV9 to TRBJ2-5, with a tentative D call TRBD2 (6 bases). This CDR3 contains 14 residues. V was shortened by 0 bases and J by 5 bases, with 11 bases between the two germline ends. Germline lookup yields CDR1 SGDLS and CDR2 YYNGEE. The CDR3, as DNA: TGTGCCAGCAGCGTAGAAGCGGGCATTGAGACCCAGTACTTC. Its protein product is CASSVEAGIETQYF.